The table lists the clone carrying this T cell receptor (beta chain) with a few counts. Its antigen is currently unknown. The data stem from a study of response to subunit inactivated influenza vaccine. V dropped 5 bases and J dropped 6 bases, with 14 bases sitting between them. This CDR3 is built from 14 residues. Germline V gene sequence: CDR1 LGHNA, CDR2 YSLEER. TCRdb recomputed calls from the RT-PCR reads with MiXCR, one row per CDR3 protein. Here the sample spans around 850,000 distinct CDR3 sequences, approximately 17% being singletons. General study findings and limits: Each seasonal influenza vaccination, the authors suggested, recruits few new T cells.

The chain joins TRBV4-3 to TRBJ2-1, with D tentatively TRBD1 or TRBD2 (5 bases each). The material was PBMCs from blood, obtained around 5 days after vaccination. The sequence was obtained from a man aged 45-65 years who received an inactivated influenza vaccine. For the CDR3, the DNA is TGCGCCAGCAGCTTTAGGGACGGCCCCAATGAGCAGTTCTTC. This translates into CASSFRDGPNEQFF.